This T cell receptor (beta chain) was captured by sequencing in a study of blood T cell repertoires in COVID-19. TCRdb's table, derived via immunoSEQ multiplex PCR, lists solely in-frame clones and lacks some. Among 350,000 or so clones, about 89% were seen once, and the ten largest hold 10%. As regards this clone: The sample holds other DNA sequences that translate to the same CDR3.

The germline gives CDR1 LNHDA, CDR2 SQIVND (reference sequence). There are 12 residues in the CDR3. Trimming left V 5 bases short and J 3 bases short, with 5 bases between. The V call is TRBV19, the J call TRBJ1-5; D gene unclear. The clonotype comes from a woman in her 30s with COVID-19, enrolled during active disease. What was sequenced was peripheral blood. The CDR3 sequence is CASSLSNQPQHF. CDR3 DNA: TGTGCCAGTAGTCTCTCCAATCAGCCCCAGCATTTT.